This passage covers 26 T cell receptor beta chains from one sample sequenced in a study of blood T cell repertoires in COVID-19. Clones were read by immunoSEQ multiplex PCR, and TCRdb kept only the in-frame ones, dropping some. This table holds 120,000 or so clones, about 88% found once. Sequences were obtained from peripheral blood. These receptors were collected from a human donor in a cohort sampled during active COVID-19.

This clone was detected only a few times. The chain joins TRBV5-4 to TRBJ2-3; 14 bases line up with TRBD2. The germline V gene encodes CDR1 SGHNT and CDR2 YYREEE (reference sequence). The V gene end was trimmed by 4 bases and the J gene end by 4 bases; junction bases not matched to a gene: 5. The CDR3 is made up of 16 amino acids. CDR3 protein: CASSRGLAGVADTQYF. CDR3 nucleotide sequence: TGTGCCAGCAGCCGGGGACTAGCGGGAGTGGCAGATACGCAGTATTTT.

The V call is TRBV28, the J call TRBJ1-4, with 7 bases aligning to TRBD1. CDR3 length: 15 residues. The V segment lost 5 bases and the J segment 2 bases; nucleotides outside the gene matches: 5. Germline loops: CDR1 MDHEN, CDR2 SYDVKM. The CDR3: CASSEDRATNEKLFF. CDR3 DNA: TGTGCCAGCAGTGAAGACAGGGCCACTAATGAAAAACTGTTTTTT.

In DNA, the CDR3 is TGTGCCAGCAGCGTAGGGCCTTTGGGCACAGATACGCAGTATTTT. Protein sequence: CASSVGPLGTDTQYF. The J gene is TRBJ2-3, the V gene TRBV9, with D hard to call. This CDR3 is built from 15 residues. V was cut by 0 bases and J by 1 base, with 9 bases left in between. Germline-derived CDR1 and CDR2 are SGDLS and YYNGEE.

The rearrangement uses TRBV30 and TRBJ1-2; no reliable D call. The germline V gene encodes CDR1 GTSNPN and CDR2 SVGIG (reference sequence). CDR3 length: 13 amino acids. With 1 base removed from V and 5 bases from J, the gap between germline ends came to 11 bases. In nucleotides, the CDR3 is TGTGCCTGGAGTGAAACTAACCCATATGGCTACACCTTC. This encodes CAWSETNPYGYTF. Together with reference TRBV30 and TRBJ1-2, the CDR3 gives the full variable domain: SQTIHQWPATLVQPVGSPLSLECTVEGTSNPNLYWYRQAAGRGLQLLFYSVGIGQISSEVPQNLSASRPQDRQFILSSKKLLLSDSGFYLCAWSETNPYGYTFGSGTRLTVV.

The chain recombines TRBV4-1 with TRBJ1-1, with a tentative D call TRBD1 (5 bases). The germline gives CDR1 MGHRA, CDR2 YSYEKL. V was shortened by 5 bases and J by 4 bases, with 17 bases between the two germline ends. This CDR3 contains 15 residues. In DNA form, the CDR3 reads TGCGCCAGCAGCGGGGGGATAGTACCGGGCACTGAAGCTTTCTTT. It specifies CASSGGIVPGTEAFF.

This rearrangement joins TRBV7-6 to TRBJ1-5, with 12 bases lining up with TRBD1. V shed 0 bases, J shed 1 base, and the junction held 7 bases outside the gene matches. The CDR3 has 19 amino acids. Germline CDR1 is SGHVS and CDR2 is FNYEAQ. The CDR3 coding sequence is TGTGCCAGCAGCTTAGCTTCGGGACAGGGGGCCGGGAGCAATCAGCCCCAGCATTTT. Translation: CASSLASGQGAGSNQPQHF.

This clone was seen only once. The chain uses TRBV19 and TRBJ1-5; weak D call: TRBD1 (5 bases). The CDR3 contains 16 residues. Germline-derived CDR1 and CDR2 are LNHDA and SQIVND (reference sequence). Trimming took 3 bases from V and 3 from J, leaving 15 bases between them. The CDR3 sequence is CASSMGAGWDNQPQHF. The CDR3 nucleotides are TGTGCCAGTAGTATGGGTGCAGGGTGGGACAATCAGCCCCAGCATTTT.

The chain links TRBV5-1 to TRBJ1-3, with D maybe TRBD1 (6 bases). Trimming stripped 4 bases from V and 4 bases from J, with 18 bases between. The CDR3 totals 16 residues. Looked up from germline, CDR1 is SGHRS and CDR2 is YFSETQ. The chain's CDR3 is CASSPGNTGYGNTIYF. CDR3 coding DNA: TGCGCCAGCAGCCCGGGGAATACAGGGTACGGAAACACCATATATTTT.

In its sample, this clone was seen a few times. The rearrangement uses TRBV2 and TRBJ1-5, with D tentatively TRBD1 (6 bases). Germline V gene lookup returns CDR1 SNHLY and CDR2 FYNNEI. Trimming took 2 bases from V and 5 from J, leaving 10 bases between them. The CDR3 consists of 14 residues. The chain's CDR3 is CASSEWAGDQPQHF. The CDR3 nucleotides are TGTGCCAGCAGTGAATGGGCAGGGGATCAGCCCCAGCATTTT. The full variable domain, completed using reference TRBV2 and TRBJ1-5, is EPEVTQTPSHQVTQMGQEVILRCVPISNHLYFYWYRQILGQKVEFLVSFYNNEISEKSEIFDDQFSVERPDGSNFTLKIRSTKLEDSAMYFCASSEWAGDQPQHFGDGTRLSIL.

This chain joins TRBV6-1 and TRBJ2-7; D perhaps matches TRBD2 (6 bases). Germline CDR1 and CDR2: MNHNS and SASEGT. V was cut by 3 bases and J by 7 bases, with 10 bases left in between. The CDR3 runs 12 residues. The CDR3 loop is CASSERGREQYF. CDR3 nucleotide sequence: TGTGCCAGCAGTGAGCGGGGTCGGGAGCAGTACTTC.

This chain links TRBV4-1 with TRBJ1-3, with TRBD1 as a possible D gene (6 bases). Germline CDR1 reads MGHRA; CDR2 reads YSYEKL. The length of the CDR3 is 17 residues. V lost 0 bases and J lost 0, with 12 bases in between. The CDR3 DNA sequence: TGCGCCAGCAGCCAAGATGACAGGACCTACTCTGGAAACACCATATATTTT. Translation gives CASSQDDRTYSGNTIYF.

Points on this clone: The junction differs from germline at one of its ends, possibly a read error. The rearrangement uses TRBV4-1 and TRBJ1-2, with unresolved D. The CDR3 totals 14 residues. Germline V gene data show CDR1 as MGHRA and CDR2 as YSYEKL. The CDR3 bases are TGCGCCAGCAGACAAGTGGGAGGCCAGCCAGGCTACACCTTC. Translated: CASRQVGGQPGYTF.

The chain joins TRBV5-1 to TRBJ1-2; D call uncertain. The CDR3 length is 13 residues. Germline CDR1 and CDR2: SGHRS and YFSETQ. V was shortened by 1 base and J by 8 bases, with 12 bases between the two germline ends. The CDR3 DNA is TGCGCCAGCAGCTTGTGGGCGCTCGACGGCTACACCTTC. It yields the protein CASSLWALDGYTF.

The V and J genes are TRBV25-1 and TRBJ1-3, with D tentatively TRBD1 (5 bases). Germline loops: CDR1 MGHDK, CDR2 SYGVNS. Between the trimmed V and J ends, which lost 4 bases and 2 bases, there was a span of 9 bases. The CDR3 extends over 14 amino acids. The CDR3 DNA reads as TGTGCCAGCAGTGTAAGGGGCGCTGGAAACACCATATATTTT. Its translation is CASSVRGAGNTIYF.

This chain connects TRBV5-1 to TRBJ1-1; D gene unclear. V shed 3 bases and J shed 1 base, with 7 bases lying between them. Germline CDR1 SGHRS, CDR2 YFSETQ. The CDR3 runs 13 residues. CDR3 protein: CASSSFGNTEAFF. The CDR3 DNA is TGCGCCAGCAGCTCTTTCGGGAACACTGAAGCTTTCTTT.

The V call is TRBV5-4, the J call TRBJ2-7, with D possibly being TRBD1 (6 bases). The CDR3 is made up of 14 amino acids. The V and J ends lost 6 bases and 4 bases respectively, with 17 bases between them. Germline V gives CDR1 SGHNT, CDR2 YYREEE (reference sequence). The CDR3 DNA reads TGTGCCAGCAAAGCCCAGGGGAGTCCATACGAGCAGTACTTC. Amino acids: CASKAQGSPYEQYF.

The chain carries TRBV5-1 and TRBJ2-2, with TRBD2 matching over 11 bases. The length of the CDR3 is 19 residues. Germline V CDR1 and CDR2: SGHRS, YFSETQ. V was clipped by 2 bases and J by 2 bases; unmatched bases: 11. This chain's CDR3 is CASSFALLAGGLNTGELFF. DNA of the CDR3: TGCGCCAGCAGCTTTGCCCTTCTAGCGGGGGGTCTTAACACCGGGGAGCTGTTTTTT.

The V and J genes are TRBV28 and TRBJ2-2, with TRBD2 matching 10 bases. V dropped 1 base and J dropped 1; count of bases not matched to a gene: 0. The CDR3 covers 16 residues. Germline loops: CDR1 MDHEN, CDR2 SYDVKM. CDR3 in DNA: TGTGCCAGCAGTTTATTAGCGGGAGGGAACACCGGGGAGCTGTTTTTT. Residues: CASSLLAGGNTGELFF.

The V gene is TRBV30, the J gene TRBJ2-7; D is possibly TRBD2 (5 bases). The CDR3 is 12 amino acids. Germline V gene lookup returns CDR1 GTSNPN and CDR2 SVGIG (reference sequence). V lost 2 bases, J lost 6 bases, and 11 bases lay in between. This CDR3 is CAWSMSSLEQYF. As DNA, the CDR3 is TGTGCCTGGAGTATGTCTAGCCTCGAGCAGTACTTC.

The chain links TRBV4-1 to TRBJ2-1, with D perhaps TRBD2 (5 bases). V shed 8 bases and J shed 7 bases, with 6 bases lying between them. The CDR3 contains 10 residues. Per germline, CDR1 MGHRA and CDR2 YSYEKL. This CDR3 is CASAGNEQFF. CDR3 nucleotides: TGCGCCAGCGCGGGTAATGAGCAGTTCTTC.

This chain uses TRBV19 with TRBJ2-3; 9 positions match TRBD2. In germline, CDR1 is LNHDA, CDR2 SQIVND (reference sequence). Trimming cost V 3 bases and J 1 base; bases outside gene matches: 5. This CDR3 is built from 16 residues. CDR3 residues: CASSILAGAGTDTQYF. DNA of the CDR3: TGTGCCAGTAGTATCTTAGCGGGAGCAGGCACAGATACGCAGTATTTT. The full variable domain, its missing parts supplied by reference TRBV19 and TRBJ2-3, is DGGITQSPKYLFRKEGQNVTLSCEQNLNHDAMYWYRQDPGQGLRLIYYSQIVNDFQKGDIAEGYSVSREKKESFPLTVTSAQKNPTAFYLCASSILAGAGTDTQYFGPGTRLTVL.

The gene calls are TRBV27 and TRBJ2-1; D is unresolved. Deletions cut 6 bases from V and 5 bases from J, with 14 bases between. Looked up from germline, CDR1 is MNHEY and CDR2 is SMNVEV (reference sequence). The CDR3 sequence is 14 residues long. DNA of the CDR3: TGTGCCAGCAGCCTGGGTGGAGCCAACAATGAGCAGTTCTTC. The encoded protein is CASSLGGANNEQFF.

V usage is TRBV25-1 and J usage is TRBJ2-5; TRBD2 aligns across 7 bases. The germline CDR1 and CDR2 sequences are MGHDK and SYGVNS. V trimming: 3 bases; J trimming: 5 bases; junction bases outside the gene matches: 6. The CDR3 totals 14 residues. The CDR3 DNA follows: TGTGCCAGCAGTGATGGGCGGGGGATCGAGACCCAGTACTTC. Protein sequence: CASSDGRGIETQYF. The whole variable domain, remainder taken from reference TRBV25-1 and TRBJ2-5, is EADIYQTPRYLVIGTGKKITLECSQTMGHDKMYWYQQDPGMELHLIHYSYGVNSTEKGDLSSESTVSRIRTEHFPLTLESARPSHTSQYLCASSDGRGIETQYFGPGTRLLVL.

The chain uses TRBV19 and TRBJ2-2, with TRBD2 identical over 8 bases. The germline V gene has CDR1 LNHDA and CDR2 SQIVND (reference sequence). The CDR3 totals 17 residues. The ends lost 5 bases at V and 4 bases at J; junction bases unmatched: 12. The CDR3 nucleotides read TGTGCCAGTAGTTCGGCGGGGGGACCCCGCGGCACCGGGGAGCTGTTTTTT. This sequence encodes CASSSAGGPRGTGELFF.

The CDR3: CASSHGGGAQETQYF. The DNA for the CDR3 is TGTGCCAGCAGCCACGGAGGGGGGGCCCAAGAGACCCAGTACTTC. The V and J genes are TRBV6-5 and TRBJ2-5, with D perhaps matching TRBD2 (7 bases). The CDR3 loop spans 15 amino acids. The germline V and J ends were trimmed by 6 bases and 1 base, with 15 bases remaining between them. Germline loops: CDR1 MNHEY, CDR2 SVGAGI.

The V and J genes are TRBV2 and TRBJ2-5, with TRBD2 identical over 10 bases. CDR3 length: 14 amino acids. Germline lookup yields CDR1 SNHLY and CDR2 FYNNEI. With 6 bases clipped from V and 4 bases from J, the junction kept 5 bases outside the gene matches. CDR3 bases: TGTGCCAGCAGCCGCAGCGGGAGGGGAGAGACCCAGTACTTC. Its protein product is CASSRSGRGETQYF.